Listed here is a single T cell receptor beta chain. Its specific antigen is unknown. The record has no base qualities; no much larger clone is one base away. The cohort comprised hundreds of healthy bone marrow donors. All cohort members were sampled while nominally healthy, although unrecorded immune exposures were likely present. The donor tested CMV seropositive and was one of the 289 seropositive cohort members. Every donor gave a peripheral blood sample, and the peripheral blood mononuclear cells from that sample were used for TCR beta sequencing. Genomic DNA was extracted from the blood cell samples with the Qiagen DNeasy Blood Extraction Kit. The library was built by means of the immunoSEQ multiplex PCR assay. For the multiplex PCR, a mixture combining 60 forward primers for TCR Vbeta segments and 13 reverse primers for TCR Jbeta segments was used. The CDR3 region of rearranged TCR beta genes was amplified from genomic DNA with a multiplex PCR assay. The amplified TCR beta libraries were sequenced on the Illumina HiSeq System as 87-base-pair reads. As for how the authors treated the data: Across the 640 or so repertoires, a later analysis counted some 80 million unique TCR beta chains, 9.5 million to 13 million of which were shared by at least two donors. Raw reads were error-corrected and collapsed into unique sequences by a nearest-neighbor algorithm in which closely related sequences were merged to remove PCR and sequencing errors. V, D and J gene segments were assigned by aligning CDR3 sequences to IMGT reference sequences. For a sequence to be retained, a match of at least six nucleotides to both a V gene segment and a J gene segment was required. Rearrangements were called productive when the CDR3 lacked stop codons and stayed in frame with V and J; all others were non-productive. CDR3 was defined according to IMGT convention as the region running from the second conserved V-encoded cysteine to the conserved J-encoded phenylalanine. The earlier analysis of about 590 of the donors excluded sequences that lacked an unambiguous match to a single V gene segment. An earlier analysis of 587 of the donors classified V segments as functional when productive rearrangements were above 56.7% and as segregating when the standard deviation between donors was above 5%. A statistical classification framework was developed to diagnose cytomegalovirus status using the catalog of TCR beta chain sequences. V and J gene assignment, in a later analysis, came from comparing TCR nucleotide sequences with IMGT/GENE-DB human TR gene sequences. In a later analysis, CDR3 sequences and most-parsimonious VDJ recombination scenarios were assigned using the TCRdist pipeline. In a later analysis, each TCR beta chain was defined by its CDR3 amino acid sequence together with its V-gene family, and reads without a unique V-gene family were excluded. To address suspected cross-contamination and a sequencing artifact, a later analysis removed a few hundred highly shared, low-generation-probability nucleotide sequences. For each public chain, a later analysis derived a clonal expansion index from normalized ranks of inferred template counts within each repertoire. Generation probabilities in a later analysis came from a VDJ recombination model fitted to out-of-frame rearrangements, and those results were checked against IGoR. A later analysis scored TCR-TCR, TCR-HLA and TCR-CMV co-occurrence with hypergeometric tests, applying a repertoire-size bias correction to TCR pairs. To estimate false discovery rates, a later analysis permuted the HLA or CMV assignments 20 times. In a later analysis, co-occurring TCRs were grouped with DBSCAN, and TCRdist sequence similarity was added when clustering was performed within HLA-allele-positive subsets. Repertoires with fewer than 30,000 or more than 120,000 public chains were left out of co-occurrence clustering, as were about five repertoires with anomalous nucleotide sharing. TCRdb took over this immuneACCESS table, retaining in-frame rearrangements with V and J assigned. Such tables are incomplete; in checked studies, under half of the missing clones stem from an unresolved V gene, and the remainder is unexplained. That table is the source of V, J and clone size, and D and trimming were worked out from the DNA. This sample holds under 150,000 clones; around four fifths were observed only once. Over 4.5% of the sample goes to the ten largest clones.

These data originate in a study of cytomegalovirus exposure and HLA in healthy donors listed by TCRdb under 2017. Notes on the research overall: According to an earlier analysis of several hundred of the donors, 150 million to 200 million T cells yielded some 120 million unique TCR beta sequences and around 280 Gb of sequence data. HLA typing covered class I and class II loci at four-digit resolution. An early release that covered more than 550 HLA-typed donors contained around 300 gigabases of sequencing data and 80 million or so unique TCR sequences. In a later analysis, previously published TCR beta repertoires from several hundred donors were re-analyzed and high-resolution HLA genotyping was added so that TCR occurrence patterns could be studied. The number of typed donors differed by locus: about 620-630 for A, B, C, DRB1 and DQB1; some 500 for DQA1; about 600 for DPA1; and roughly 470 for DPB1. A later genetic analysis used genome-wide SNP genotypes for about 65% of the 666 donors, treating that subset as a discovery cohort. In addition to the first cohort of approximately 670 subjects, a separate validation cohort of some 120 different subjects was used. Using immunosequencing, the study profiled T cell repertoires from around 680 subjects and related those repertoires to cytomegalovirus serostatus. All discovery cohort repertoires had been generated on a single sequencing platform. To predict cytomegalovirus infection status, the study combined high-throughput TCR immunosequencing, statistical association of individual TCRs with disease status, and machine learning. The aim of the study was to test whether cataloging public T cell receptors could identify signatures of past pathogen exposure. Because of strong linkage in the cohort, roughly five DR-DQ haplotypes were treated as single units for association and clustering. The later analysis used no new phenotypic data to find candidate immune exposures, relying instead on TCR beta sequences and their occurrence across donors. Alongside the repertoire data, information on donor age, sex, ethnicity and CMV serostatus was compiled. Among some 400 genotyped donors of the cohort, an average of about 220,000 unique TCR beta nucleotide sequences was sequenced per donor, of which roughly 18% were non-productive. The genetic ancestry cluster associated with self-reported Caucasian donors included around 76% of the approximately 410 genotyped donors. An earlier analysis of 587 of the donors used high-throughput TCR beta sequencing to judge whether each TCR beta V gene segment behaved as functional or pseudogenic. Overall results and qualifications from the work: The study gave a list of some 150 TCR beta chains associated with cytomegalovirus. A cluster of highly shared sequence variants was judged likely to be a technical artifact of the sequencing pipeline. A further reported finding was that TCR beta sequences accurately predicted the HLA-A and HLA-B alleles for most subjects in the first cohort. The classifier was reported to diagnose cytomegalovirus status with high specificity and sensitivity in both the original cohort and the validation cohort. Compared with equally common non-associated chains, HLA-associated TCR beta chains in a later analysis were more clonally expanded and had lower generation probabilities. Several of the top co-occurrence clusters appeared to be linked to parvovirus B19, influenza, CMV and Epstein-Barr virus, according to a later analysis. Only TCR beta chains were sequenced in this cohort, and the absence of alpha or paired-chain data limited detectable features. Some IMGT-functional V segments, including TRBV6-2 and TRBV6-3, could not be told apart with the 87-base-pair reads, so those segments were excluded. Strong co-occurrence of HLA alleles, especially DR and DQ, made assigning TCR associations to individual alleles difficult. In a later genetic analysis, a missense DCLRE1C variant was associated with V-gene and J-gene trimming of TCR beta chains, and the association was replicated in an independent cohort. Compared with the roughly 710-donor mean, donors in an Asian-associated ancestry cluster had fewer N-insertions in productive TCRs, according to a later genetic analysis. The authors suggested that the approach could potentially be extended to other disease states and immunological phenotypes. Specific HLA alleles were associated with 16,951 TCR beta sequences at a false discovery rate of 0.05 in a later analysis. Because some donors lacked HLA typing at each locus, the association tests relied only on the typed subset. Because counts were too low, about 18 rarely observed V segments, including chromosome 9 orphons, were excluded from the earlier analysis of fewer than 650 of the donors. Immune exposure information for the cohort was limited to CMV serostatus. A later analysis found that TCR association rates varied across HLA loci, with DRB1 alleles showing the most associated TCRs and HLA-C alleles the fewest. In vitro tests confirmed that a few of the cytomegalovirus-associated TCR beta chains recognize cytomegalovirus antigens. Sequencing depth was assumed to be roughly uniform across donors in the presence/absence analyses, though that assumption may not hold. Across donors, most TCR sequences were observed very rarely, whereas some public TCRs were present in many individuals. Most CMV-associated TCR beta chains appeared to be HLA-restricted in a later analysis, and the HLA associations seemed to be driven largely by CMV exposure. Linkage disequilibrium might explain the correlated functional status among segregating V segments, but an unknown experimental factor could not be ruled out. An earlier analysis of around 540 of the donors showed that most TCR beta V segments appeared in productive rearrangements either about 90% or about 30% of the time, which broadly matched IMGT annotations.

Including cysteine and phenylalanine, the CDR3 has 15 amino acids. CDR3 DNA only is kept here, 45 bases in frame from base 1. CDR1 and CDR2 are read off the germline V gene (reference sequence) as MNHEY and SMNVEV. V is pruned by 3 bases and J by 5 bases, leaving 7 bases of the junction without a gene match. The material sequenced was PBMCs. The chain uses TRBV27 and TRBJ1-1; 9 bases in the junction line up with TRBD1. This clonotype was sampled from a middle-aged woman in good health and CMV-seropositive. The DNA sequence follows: TGTGCCAGCAGTTTCCTGACAGGGGGAGGGACTGAAGCTTTCTTT. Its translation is CASSFLTGGGTEAFF.